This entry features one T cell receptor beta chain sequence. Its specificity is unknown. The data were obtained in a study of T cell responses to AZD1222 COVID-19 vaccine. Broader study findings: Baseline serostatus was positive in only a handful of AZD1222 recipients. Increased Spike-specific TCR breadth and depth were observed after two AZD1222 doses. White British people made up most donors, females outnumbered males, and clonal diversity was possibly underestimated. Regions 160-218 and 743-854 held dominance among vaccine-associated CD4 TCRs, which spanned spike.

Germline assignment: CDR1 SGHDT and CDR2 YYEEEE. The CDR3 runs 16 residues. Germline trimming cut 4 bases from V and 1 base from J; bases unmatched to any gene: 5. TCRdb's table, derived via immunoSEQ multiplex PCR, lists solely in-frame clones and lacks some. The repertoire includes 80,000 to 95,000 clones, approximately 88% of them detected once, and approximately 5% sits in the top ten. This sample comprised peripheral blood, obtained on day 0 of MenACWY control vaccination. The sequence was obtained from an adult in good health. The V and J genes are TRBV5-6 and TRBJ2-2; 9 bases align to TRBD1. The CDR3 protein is CASSRHRGRNTGELFF. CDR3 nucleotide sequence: TGTGCCAGCAGCCGTCACAGGGGGCGGAACACCGGGGAGCTGTTTTTT. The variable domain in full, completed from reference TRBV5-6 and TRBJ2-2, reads DAGVTQSPTHLIKTRGQQVTLRCSPKSGHDTVSWYQQALGQGPQFIFQYYEEEERQRGNFPDRFSGHQFPNYSSELNVNALLLGDSALYLCASSRHRGRNTGELFFGEGSRLTVL.